Listed below are T cell receptor beta chains from one sample, sequenced in a study of blood T cell dynamics during melanoma immunotherapy. Only in-frame clones appear in the TCRdb table, and some are missing; sequencing was by immunoSEQ multiplex PCR. In the table there are 14,000 to 15,000 clones, about 83% of which are singletons. The source was blood, collected from a patient treated with checkpoint blockade. The origin of the receptors is a human donor with melanoma. Both conserved end residues are part of each CDR3. The order of the fields is V gene, CDR3 protein.

TRBV5-6 CASSLVGQASSLGEQYF
TRBV4-3 CASSQEARSFEKLFF
TRBV28 CASSRTSGDYEQYF
TRBV5-1 CASSPGQDRFLAKNIQYF
TRBV18 CASSPKGAGSNEKLFF
TRBV18 CASSPGASGNQPQHF
TRBV28 CASSSYGGAGQPQHF
TRBV7-8 CASSKGLETQYF
TRBV19 CASNTGQAGGANVLTF
TRBV6-5 CASSPRQFTEAFF
TRBV6-5 CASSERYNEQFF
TRBV5-1 CASSSRRTYEQYF
TRBV6-6 CASSYVQTRAYGYTF
TRBV29-1 CSVEGGRGTSGYEQYF
TRBV5-1 CASSPSGQGANGYTF
TRBV10-3 CAIKGQGADTQYF
TRBV7-9 CASSSNRDNSPLHF
TRBV2 CATQTGTTYNEQFF
TRBV5-6 CASSWRAANEQFF
TRBV4-1 CASSPQPDGDGNFGKLFF
TRBV27 CASRTGGTLSEQFF
TRBV5-5 CASIVSWQGGTEAFF
TRBV27 CASSHRGRKNIQYF
TRBV7-9 CASSLAYSSGANVLTF
TRBV6-6 CASTPSGFTDTQYF
TRBV7-3 CASSSMSGRAAGELFF
TRBV28 CASSFSGSGAYEQYF
TRBV18 CASSPRGSGANVLTF
TRBV6-6 CASTTESGTEAFF
TRBV5-1 CASSLRDGPVYNSPLHF
TRBV4-3 CASSQGHGNSPLHF